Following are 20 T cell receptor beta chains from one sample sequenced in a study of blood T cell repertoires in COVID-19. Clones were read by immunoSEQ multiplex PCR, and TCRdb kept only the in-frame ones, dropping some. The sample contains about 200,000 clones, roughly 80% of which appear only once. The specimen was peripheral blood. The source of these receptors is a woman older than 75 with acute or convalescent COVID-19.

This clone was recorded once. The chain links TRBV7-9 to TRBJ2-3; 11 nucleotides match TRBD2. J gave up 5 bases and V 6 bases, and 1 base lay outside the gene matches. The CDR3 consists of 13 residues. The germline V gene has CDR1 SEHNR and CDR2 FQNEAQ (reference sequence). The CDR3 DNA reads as TGTGCCAGCAGTCTAGCGGGAGGAGATACGCAGTATTTT. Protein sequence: CASSLAGGDTQYF. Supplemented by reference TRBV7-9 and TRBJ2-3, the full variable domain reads DTGVSQNPRHKITKRGQNVTFRCDPISEHNRLYWYRQTLGQGPEFLTYFQNEAQLEKSRLLSDRFSAERPKGSFSTLEIQRTEQGDSAMYLCASSLAGGDTQYFGPGTRLTVL.

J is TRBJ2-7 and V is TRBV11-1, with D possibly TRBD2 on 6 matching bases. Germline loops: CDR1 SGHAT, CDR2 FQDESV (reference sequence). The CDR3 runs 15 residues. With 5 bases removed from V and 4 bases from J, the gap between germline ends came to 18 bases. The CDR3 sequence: CASSPSAGGTYEQYF. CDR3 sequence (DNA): TGTGCCAGCAGCCCGTCGGCGGGCGGGACTTACGAGCAGTACTTC.

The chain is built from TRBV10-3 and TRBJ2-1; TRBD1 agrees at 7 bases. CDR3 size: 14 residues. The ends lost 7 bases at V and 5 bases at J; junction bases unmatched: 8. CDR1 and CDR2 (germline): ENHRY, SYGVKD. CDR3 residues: CAINTGTVNNEQFF. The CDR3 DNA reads TGTGCCATCAATACCGGGACAGTAAACAATGAGCAGTTCTTC.

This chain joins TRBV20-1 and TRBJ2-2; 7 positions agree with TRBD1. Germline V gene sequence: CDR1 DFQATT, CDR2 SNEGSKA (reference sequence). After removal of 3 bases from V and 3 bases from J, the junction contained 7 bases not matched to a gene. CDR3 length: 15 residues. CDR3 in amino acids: CSASLTGRDTGELFF. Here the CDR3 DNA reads TGCAGTGCTAGTCTGACAGGGCGGGACACCGGGGAGCTGTTTTTT.

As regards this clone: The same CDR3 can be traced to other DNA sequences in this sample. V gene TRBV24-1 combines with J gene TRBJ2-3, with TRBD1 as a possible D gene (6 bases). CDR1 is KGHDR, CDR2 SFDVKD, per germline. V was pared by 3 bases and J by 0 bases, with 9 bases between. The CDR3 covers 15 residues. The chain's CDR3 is CATSDPQGSTDTQYF. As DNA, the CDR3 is TGTGCCACCAGTGATCCTCAGGGGAGCACAGATACGCAGTATTTT.

The CDR3 coding sequence is TGTGCCAGCAGCTCCTCCGGGGGGACAGATACGCAGTATTTT. This gives the protein CASSSSGGTDTQYF. The chain couples TRBV6-5 to TRBJ2-3, with TRBD2 matching 7 bases. CDR3 length: 14 residues. In germline, CDR1 is MNHEY, CDR2 SVGAGI. The J segment lost 3 bases and the V segment lost 6 bases, leaving 6 bases of the junction unmatched.

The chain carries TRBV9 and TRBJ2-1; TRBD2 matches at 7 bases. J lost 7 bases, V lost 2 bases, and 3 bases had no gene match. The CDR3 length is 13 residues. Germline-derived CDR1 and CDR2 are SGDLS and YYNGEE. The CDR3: CASSVGGLNEQFF. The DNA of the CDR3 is TGTGCCAGCAGCGTCGGGGGGTTAAATGAGCAGTTCTTC. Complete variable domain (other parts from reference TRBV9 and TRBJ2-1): DSGVTQTPKHLITATGQRVTLRCSPRSGDLSVYWYQQSLDQGLQFLIQYYNGEERAKGNILERFSAQQFPDLHSELNLSSLELGDSALYFCASSVGGLNEQFFGPGTRLTVL.

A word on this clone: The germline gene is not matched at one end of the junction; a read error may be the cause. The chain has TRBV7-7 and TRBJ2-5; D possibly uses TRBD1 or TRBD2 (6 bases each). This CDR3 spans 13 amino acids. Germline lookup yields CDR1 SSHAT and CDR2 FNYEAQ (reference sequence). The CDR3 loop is CASSLGGGETQYF. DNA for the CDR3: TGTGCTAGCAGCTTAGGAGGGGGAGAGACCCAGTACTTC.

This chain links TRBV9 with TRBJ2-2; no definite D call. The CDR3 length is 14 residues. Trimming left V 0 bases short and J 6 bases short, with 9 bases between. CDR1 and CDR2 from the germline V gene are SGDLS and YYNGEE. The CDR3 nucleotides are TGTGCCAGCAGCGTAGGGCCGTCCCCCGGGGAGCTGTTTTTT. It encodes CASSVGPSPGELFF.

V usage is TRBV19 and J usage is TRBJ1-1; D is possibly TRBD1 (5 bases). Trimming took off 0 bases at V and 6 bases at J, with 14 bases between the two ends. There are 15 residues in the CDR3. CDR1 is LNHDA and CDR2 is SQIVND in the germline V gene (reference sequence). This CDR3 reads CASSIDRVVSAEAFF. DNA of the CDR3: TGTGCCAGTAGTATAGACAGGGTCGTGAGCGCTGAAGCTTTCTTT.

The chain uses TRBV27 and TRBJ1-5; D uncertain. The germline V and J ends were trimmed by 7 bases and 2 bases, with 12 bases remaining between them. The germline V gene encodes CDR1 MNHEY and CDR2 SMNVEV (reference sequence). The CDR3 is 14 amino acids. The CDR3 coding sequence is TGTGCCAGCACGAAGAGGGCCGGCAATCAGCCCCAGCATTTT. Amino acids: CASTKRAGNQPQHF.

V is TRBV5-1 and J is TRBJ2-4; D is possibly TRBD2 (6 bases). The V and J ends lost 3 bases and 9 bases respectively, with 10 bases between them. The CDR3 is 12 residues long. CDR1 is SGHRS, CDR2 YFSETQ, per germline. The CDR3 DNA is TGCGCCAGCAGCTCAGGAGGGACCATTCAGTACTTC. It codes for CASSSGGTIQYF.

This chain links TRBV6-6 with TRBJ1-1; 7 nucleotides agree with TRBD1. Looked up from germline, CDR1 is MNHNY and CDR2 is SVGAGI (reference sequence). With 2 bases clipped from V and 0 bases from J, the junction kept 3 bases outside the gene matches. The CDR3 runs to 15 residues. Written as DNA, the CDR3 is TGTGCCAGCAGTTACCCTGGACAGGTGAACACTGAAGCTTTCTTT. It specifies CASSYPGQVNTEAFF.

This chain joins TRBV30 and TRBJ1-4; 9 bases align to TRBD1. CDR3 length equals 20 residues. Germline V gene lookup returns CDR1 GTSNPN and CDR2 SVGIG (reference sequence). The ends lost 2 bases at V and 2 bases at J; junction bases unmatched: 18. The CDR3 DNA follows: TGTGCCTGGAGTCCAGGGACAGGGCGAGGTTTAAGGGGCACTAATGAAAAACTGTTTTTT. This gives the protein CAWSPGTGRGLRGTNEKLFF.

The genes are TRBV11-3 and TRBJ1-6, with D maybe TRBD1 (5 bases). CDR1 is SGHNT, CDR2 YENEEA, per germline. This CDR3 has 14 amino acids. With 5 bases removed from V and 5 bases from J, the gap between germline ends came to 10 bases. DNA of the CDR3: TGTGCCAGCAGCCTGCAGGGAAATAATTCACCCCTCCACTTT. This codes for CASSLQGNNSPLHF.

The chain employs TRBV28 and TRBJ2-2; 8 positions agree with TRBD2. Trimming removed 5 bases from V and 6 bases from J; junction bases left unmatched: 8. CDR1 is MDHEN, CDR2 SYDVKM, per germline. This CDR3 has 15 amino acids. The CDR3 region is CASSRPGLGAGELFF. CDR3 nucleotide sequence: TGTGCCAGCAGTAGACCGGGACTAGGGGCCGGGGAGCTGTTTTTT.

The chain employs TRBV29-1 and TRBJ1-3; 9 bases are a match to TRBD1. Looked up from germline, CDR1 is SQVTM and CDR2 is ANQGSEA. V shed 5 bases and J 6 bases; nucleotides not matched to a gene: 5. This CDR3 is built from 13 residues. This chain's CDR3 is CSVKWTGENTIYF. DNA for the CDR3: TGCAGCGTTAAGTGGACAGGGGAAAACACCATATATTTT.

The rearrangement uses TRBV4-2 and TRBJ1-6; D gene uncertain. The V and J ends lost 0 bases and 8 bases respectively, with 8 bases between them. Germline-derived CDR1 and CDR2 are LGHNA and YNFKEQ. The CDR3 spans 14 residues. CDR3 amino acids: CASSQERIDSPLHF. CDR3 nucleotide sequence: TGTGCCAGCAGCCAAGAGAGGATTGATTCACCCCTCCACTTT.

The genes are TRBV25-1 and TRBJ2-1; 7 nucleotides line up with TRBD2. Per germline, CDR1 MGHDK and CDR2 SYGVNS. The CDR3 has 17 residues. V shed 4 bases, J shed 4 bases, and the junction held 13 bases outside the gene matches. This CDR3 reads CASSGAELAGSYNEQFF. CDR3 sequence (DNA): TGTGCCAGCAGTGGGGCTGAATTAGCGGGTTCTTACAATGAGCAGTTCTTC.

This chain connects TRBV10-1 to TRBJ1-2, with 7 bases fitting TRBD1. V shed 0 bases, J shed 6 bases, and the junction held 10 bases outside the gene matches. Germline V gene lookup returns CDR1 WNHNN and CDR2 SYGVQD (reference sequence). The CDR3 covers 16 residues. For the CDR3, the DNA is TGCGCCAGCAGTGAGTCAAGGAACAGGGGCTGGCATGGCTACACCTTC. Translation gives CASSESRNRGWHGYTF.